Following are 28 T cell receptor beta chains from one sample sequenced in a study of OX40 agonist ivuxolimab in advanced cancers. TCRdb keeps only in-frame clones here, not all; method: immunoSEQ multiplex PCR. Of more than 75,000 clones listed, around four fifths are singletons. The material was CD4+ or CD8+ T cells sorted from blood, obtained in a trial of the OX40 agonist ivuxolimab. All receptors come from an adult with an advanced solid tumor such as melanoma, head and neck, liver or kidney cancer.

The genes are TRBV11-3 and TRBJ2-1; 11 bases match TRBD2. The V segment lost 6 bases and the J segment 7 bases; nucleotides outside the gene matches: 8. The CDR3 is 15 amino acids. CDR1 is SGHNT, CDR2 YENEEA, per germline. DNA for the CDR3: TGTGCCAGCAGTCATAGCGGGAGGGCCGGGAATGAGCAGTTCTTC. It translates to CASSHSGRAGNEQFF.

This rearrangement joins TRBV2 to TRBJ1-1; TRBD1 might be the D (6 bases). Germline assignment: CDR1 SNHLY and CDR2 FYNNEI. Trimming shortened V by 6 bases and J by 1 base, and 12 bases separated the two germline ends. This CDR3 is built from 14 residues. The CDR3 coding sequence is TGTGCCAGCAGGGGCGGACAGCCGAACACTGAAGCTTTCTTT. The encoded protein is CASRGGQPNTEAFF.

The rearrangement links TRBV2 to TRBJ1-6, with a weak D call TRBD1 (6 bases). Trimming took 7 bases from V and 8 from J, leaving 18 bases between them. The germline V gene has CDR1 SNHLY and CDR2 FYNNEI. The length of the CDR3 is 15 residues. CDR3 DNA sequence: TGTGCCAGCACCCAGGGGTTGATTAGGGATTCACCCCTCCACTTT. As protein: CASTQGLIRDSPLHF. The entire variable domain, with the rest obtained from reference TRBV2 and TRBJ1-6, is as follows: EPEVTQTPSHQVTQMGQEVILRCVPISNHLYFYWYRQILGQKVEFLVSFYNNEISEKSEIFDDQFSVERPDGSNFTLKIRSTKLEDSAMYFCASTQGLIRDSPLHFGNGTRLTVT.

The chain is built from TRBV9 and TRBJ1-2, with 7 bases identical to TRBD1. CDR1 SGDLS and CDR2 YYNGEE come from the germline V gene. There are 16 residues in the CDR3. The ends lost 3 bases at V and 4 bases at J; junction bases unmatched: 12. CDR3 amino acids: CASSALDREISYGYTF. CDR3 coding DNA: TGTGCCAGCAGCGCCCTAGACAGGGAGATAAGCTATGGCTACACCTTC.

The rearrangement joins TRBV30 to TRBJ2-5, with D tentatively TRBD1 (6 bases). The germline V gene encodes CDR1 GTSNPN and CDR2 SVGIG (reference sequence). There are 19 residues in the CDR3. Trimming left V 0 bases short and J 5 bases short, with 28 bases between. This CDR3 reads CAWSVSYFRAGDFWETQYF. CDR3 nucleotide sequence: TGTGCCTGGAGTGTATCCTATTTTCGGGCAGGGGATTTTTGGGAGACCCAGTACTTC. Variable domain in full (rest from reference TRBV30 and TRBJ2-5): SQTIHQWPATLVQPVGSPLSLECTVEGTSNPNLYWYRQAAGRGLQLLFYSVGIGQISSEVPQNLSASRPQDRQFILSSKKLLLSDSGFYLCAWSVSYFRAGDFWETQYFGPGTRLLVL.

The chain employs TRBV6-6 and TRBJ2-1; D perhaps matches TRBD2 (6 bases). In germline, CDR1 is MNHNY, CDR2 SVGAGI (reference sequence). The V end was cut by 6 bases, the J end by 0 bases, with 12 bases between. CDR3 size: 15 residues. The CDR3 region is CASRGGVGSYNEQFF. The CDR3 bases are TGTGCCAGCAGGGGAGGCGTCGGCTCCTACAATGAGCAGTTCTTC.

The genes are TRBV7-9 and TRBJ2-2, with 8 bases that match TRBD2. Germline V gives CDR1 SEHNR, CDR2 FQNEAQ (reference sequence). V shed 3 bases, J shed 13 bases, and the junction held 10 bases outside the gene matches. This CDR3 comprises 14 residues. CDR3 nucleotide sequence: TGTGCCAGCAGCTTCCCGGGACCCGCGGGAGGGCTGTTTTTT. It codes for CASSFPGPAGGLFF.

The J gene is TRBJ2-2, the V gene TRBV11-2; a weak D match, TRBD1 (6 bases). This CDR3 has 14 residues. The V and J ends lost 6 bases and 5 bases respectively, with 13 bases between them. CDR1 is SGHAT, CDR2 FQNNGV, per germline. The CDR3 spells CASRSTGRTGELFF. The DNA for the CDR3 is TGTGCCAGCAGGTCTACAGGGCGGACCGGGGAGCTGTTTTTT.

V is TRBV9 and J is TRBJ2-6, with D perhaps assigned TRBD1 or TRBD2 (5 bases each). CDR3 length equals 16 residues. The germline V gene has CDR1 SGDLS and CDR2 YYNGEE. Trimming left V 1 base short and J 1 base short, with 9 bases between. CDR3 coding DNA: TGTGCCAGCAGCGTACAGGGACCATCTGGGGCCAACGTCCTGACTTTC. It yields the protein CASSVQGPSGANVLTF.

The chain combines TRBV7-3 with TRBJ2-3; 9 nucleotides agree with TRBD2. V dropped 7 bases and J dropped 3; count of bases not matched to a gene: 14. From germline, CDR1 is SGHTA and CDR2 FQGTGA. The CDR3 has 17 amino acids. The CDR3 DNA follows: TGTGCCAGCATCGCCGAAATTGGGACTAGCAGTACAGATACGCAGTATTTT. This encodes CASIAEIGTSSTDTQYF.

This chain joins TRBV7-9 and TRBJ2-1, with D tentatively TRBD2 (6 bases). The CDR3 contains 18 residues. Trimming stripped 5 bases from V and 8 bases from J, with 28 bases between. Germline V gives CDR1 SEHNR, CDR2 FQNEAQ (reference sequence). The CDR3 DNA follows: TGTGCCAGCAGCCCAGGAGGGGTGGGGGGTGTCAACCTCGATGAGCAGTTCTTC. Its protein is CASSPGGVGGVNLDEQFF.

The rearrangement links TRBV28 to TRBJ2-1; the D call may be TRBD1 or TRBD2 (6 bases each). Germline CDR1 reads MDHEN; CDR2 reads SYDVKM. The CDR3 has 15 amino acids. V dropped 2 bases and J dropped 6 bases, with 14 bases sitting between them. The CDR3 DNA reads as TGTGCCAGCAGTTTAGTTATCGGGGGCGGCAATGAGCAGTTCTTC. This sequence encodes CASSLVIGGGNEQFF. Looking up the rest from reference TRBV28 and TRBJ2-1 gives the full variable domain: DVKVTQSSRYLVKRTGEKVFLECVQDMDHENMFWYRQDPGLGLRLIYFSYDVKMKEKGDIPEGYSVSREKKERFSLILESASTNQTSMYLCASSLVIGGGNEQFFGPGTRLTVL.

This clone has just a few counts. V is TRBV2 and J is TRBJ2-3; D is undetermined. Germline V gives CDR1 SNHLY, CDR2 FYNNEI. V lost 7 bases to trimming and J lost 1 base, with 9 bases between them. The CDR3 extends over 13 amino acids. CDR3 nucleotide sequence: TGTGCCAGCAAAGACCTGGGCACAGATACGCAGTATTTT. Amino acid sequence: CASKDLGTDTQYF.

This chain links TRBV28 with TRBJ1-5; D is possibly TRBD1 (6 bases). The V gene's germline CDR1 is MDHEN and CDR2 SYDVKM. With 7 bases removed from V and 7 bases from J, the gap between germline ends came to 20 bases. The CDR3 length is 15 residues. CDR3 nucleotide sequence: TGTGCCAGCACCGTCGGGGGGCGTGGGTACCAGCCCCAGCATTTT. Residues: CASTVGGRGYQPQHF. Full variable domain (remainder filled in from reference TRBV28 and TRBJ1-5): DVKVTQSSRYLVKRTGEKVFLECVQDMDHENMFWYRQDPGLGLRLIYFSYDVKMKEKGDIPEGYSVSREKKERFSLILESASTNQTSMYLCASTVGGRGYQPQHFGDGTRLSIL.

The rearrangement joins TRBV5-6 to TRBJ2-1; D unresolved. This CDR3 has 12 residues. The V end lost 2 bases, the J end lost 4 bases, and 4 bases lay between the germline ends. Germline CDR1 and CDR2: SGHDT and YYEEEE. CDR3 residues: CASSLEYNEQFF. The CDR3 DNA follows: TGTGCCAGCAGCTTAGAATACAATGAGCAGTTCTTC.

Only one count was recorded for this clone. The chain links TRBV12-2 to TRBJ2-1; the listed D gene, TRBD2, was not tested against the DNA. TRBV12-2 is labeled a pseudogene. The CDR3 is 19 amino acids. The CDR3 region has the DNA TGTGCAAGTCGCCCCCGGACTAGCGGTGGCCTCCGCTCCTACAATGAGCAGTTCTTC. Translating gives CASRPRTSGGLRSYNEQFF.

This clone occurred a few times. The rearrangement uses TRBV7-9 and TRBJ1-1; D is unresolved. Deletions cut 5 bases from V and 1 base from J, with 5 bases between. Germline CDR1 is SEHNR and CDR2 is FQNEAQ (reference sequence). This CDR3 is 12 amino acids long. The CDR3: CASSDENTEAFF. Here the CDR3 DNA reads TGTGCCAGCAGCGATGAGAACACTGAAGCTTTCTTT.

The rearrangement joins TRBV11-1 to TRBJ2-3, with TRBD2 matching 12 bases. CDR1 SGHAT and CDR2 FQDESV come from the germline V gene (reference sequence). V was clipped by 2 bases and J by 3 bases; unmatched bases: 6. This CDR3 has 17 amino acids. CDR3 sequence: CASSLKTSGGATDTQYF. As DNA, the CDR3 is TGTGCCAGCAGCTTAAAGACTAGCGGGGGTGCAACAGATACGCAGTATTTT.

The genes are TRBV19 and TRBJ2-5, with 9 bases that match TRBD1. This CDR3 is built from 14 residues. Germline trimming cut 6 bases from V and 5 bases from J; bases unmatched to any gene: 7. Germline assignment: CDR1 LNHDA and CDR2 SQIVND (reference sequence). DNA of the CDR3: TGTGCCAGTAGCTCCACAGGGGGCGCCGAGACCCAGTACTTC. It is translated as CASSSTGGAETQYF.

This chain links TRBV19 with TRBJ1-1, with D possibly being TRBD1 (5 bases). Per germline, CDR1 LNHDA and CDR2 SQIVND (reference sequence). The CDR3 consists of 17 residues. V lost 6 bases and J lost 0, with 20 bases in between. The CDR3 bases are TGTGCCAGTAGGGTGCTTGGGGTTCACAGGATGAACACTGAAGCTTTCTTT. Its protein product is CASRVLGVHRMNTEAFF.

V gene TRBV5-6 combines with J gene TRBJ2-5; 7 nucleotides agree with TRBD2. The CDR3 extends over 14 amino acids. The germline V gene has CDR1 SGHDT and CDR2 YYEEEE. V trimming: 6 bases; J trimming: 1 base; junction bases outside the gene matches: 6. DNA of the CDR3: TGTGCCAGCAACTGGGGAGGGTTCCAAGAGACCCAGTACTTC. Translating it yields CASNWGGFQETQYF.

CDR3 loop: CASGPGFFFEQYV. The CDR3 bases are TGTGCCAGCGGGCCAGGGTTTTTTTTCGAGCAGTACGTC. The rearrangement joins TRBV27 to TRBJ2-7; possibly TRBD1 for D (5 bases). Germline CDR1 and CDR2: MNHEY and SMNVEV (reference sequence). The CDR3 spans 13 residues. V lost 8 bases and J lost 6, with 17 bases in between.

The chain recombines TRBV20-1 with TRBJ2-5; D remains unclear. Deletions cut 0 bases from V and 7 bases from J, with 6 bases between. The CDR3 has 11 amino acids. Germline V lookup: CDR1 DFQATT, CDR2 SNEGSKA (reference sequence). The CDR3 protein is CSAREIGTQYF. The CDR3 bases are TGCAGTGCTAGAGAGATCGGGACCCAGTACTTC.

J is TRBJ2-1 and V is TRBV7-9; maybe TRBD2 (7 bases). The germline CDR1 and CDR2 sequences are SEHNR and FQNEAQ (reference sequence). V was clipped by 7 bases and J by 3 bases, with 13 bases between them. The CDR3 is 14 residues long. The chain's CDR3 is CASTHREGYNEQFF. The CDR3 DNA follows: TGTGCCAGCACCCACAGGGAGGGCTACAATGAGCAGTTCTTC. The full variable domain, in which reference TRBV7-9 and TRBJ2-1 provide the parts outside the CDR3, is DTGVSQNPRHKITKRGQNVTFRCDPISEHNRLYWYRQTLGQGPEFLTYFQNEAQLEKSRLLSDRFSAERPKGSFSTLEIQRTEQGDSAMYLCASTHREGYNEQFFGPGTRLTVL.

J is TRBJ2-3 and V is TRBV27; D call uncertain. Germline V CDR1 and CDR2: MNHEY, SMNVEV (reference sequence). The V end was cut by 5 bases, the J end by 5 bases, with 8 bases between. This CDR3 has 12 residues. CDR3 residues: CASSPSRDTQYF. In nucleotides, the CDR3 is TGTGCCAGCAGTCCCAGCCGAGATACGCAGTATTTT.

The chain recombines TRBV9 with TRBJ1-4; a weak D match, TRBD1 (5 bases). The CDR3 spans 15 residues. Germline CDR1 is SGDLS and CDR2 is YYNGEE. The V and J ends lost 3 bases and 4 bases respectively, with 13 bases between them. DNA for the CDR3: TGTGCCAGCAGCGAAAAGGGACTAGTTAATGAAAAACTGTTTTTT. This encodes CASSEKGLVNEKLFF. The complete variable domain, with remaining parts taken from reference TRBV9 and TRBJ1-4, reads DSGVTQTPKHLITATGQRVTLRCSPRSGDLSVYWYQQSLDQGLQFLIQYYNGEERAKGNILERFSAQQFPDLHSELNLSSLELGDSALYFCASSEKGLVNEKLFFGSGTQLSVL.

This clone was picked up one time. The chain joins TRBV10-3 to TRBJ2-7; 14 bases fit TRBD2. This CDR3 spans 16 amino acids. CDR1 is ENHRY, CDR2 SYGVKD, per germline. The V segment lost 2 bases and the J segment 3 bases; nucleotides outside the gene matches: 3. The DNA of the CDR3 is TGTGCCATCAGTGAGCCCGGACTAGCGGGGGGCTACGAGCAGTACTTC. Protein sequence: CAISEPGLAGGYEQYF.

The V and J genes are TRBV11-3 and TRBJ2-2; D uncertain. V was shortened by 2 bases and J by 2 bases, with 6 bases between the two germline ends. This CDR3 contains 14 residues. Germline V gives CDR1 SGHNT, CDR2 YENEEA. This CDR3 reads CASSLIYNTGELFF. The CDR3 coding sequence is TGTGCCAGCAGCTTAATTTATAACACCGGGGAGCTGTTTTTT.